These 15 T cell receptor beta chains originate from one sample sequenced in a study of cytomegalovirus exposure and HLA in healthy donors. PCR involved 60 Vbeta and 13 Jbeta primers. Sequenced by immunoSEQ multiplex PCR; TCRdb stores in-frame clones only, minus some. The table records approximately 190,000 clones, 70% to 90% of them present only once. The source material was PBMCs. The receptor source for this set is a young woman in good health and CMV-seropositive.

V is TRBV5-6 and J is TRBJ2-7; D may correspond to TRBD1 or TRBD2 (5 bases each). CDR3 length: 14 residues. The V end was cut by 0 bases, the J end by 6 bases, with 13 bases between. The germline CDR1 and CDR2 sequences are SGHDT and YYEEEE. The CDR3 region is CASSLVAVGGEQYV. The CDR3 DNA is TGTGCCAGCAGCTTGGTGGCGGTTGGGGGCGAGCAGTACGTC.

The V gene is TRBV5-6, the J gene TRBJ1-2; 8 bases are shared with TRBD1. Germline trimming cut 0 bases from V and 7 bases from J; bases unmatched to any gene: 5. This CDR3 is built from 14 residues. Germline V CDR1 and CDR2: SGHDT, YYEEEE. The CDR3 loop is CASSLGYRGGGYTF. The CDR3 nucleotides read TGTGCCAGCAGCTTGGGGTACAGGGGGGGTGGCTACACCTTC.

This clone has just a few counts. V gene TRBV6-4 combines with J gene TRBJ2-3; 9 positions agree with TRBD2. This CDR3 has 14 amino acids. Trimming at V came to 3 bases and at J to 4 bases, leaving 2 bases not matched to a gene. CDR1 is MRHNA and CDR2 is SNTAGT in the germline V gene. The CDR3 nucleotides are TGTGCCAGCAGTGATGAGCGGGGGGCAGATACGCAGTATTTT. Amino acid sequence: CASSDERGADTQYF.

A few counts support this clone. This rearrangement joins TRBV5-1 to TRBJ1-4; D is unclear. The CDR3 totals 14 residues. V lost 4 bases, J lost 6 bases, and 13 bases lay in between. CDR1 and CDR2 from the germline V gene are SGHRS and YFSETQ. CDR3 residues: CASSNRVLDEKLFF. The CDR3 nucleotides are TGCGCCAGCAGCAACCGGGTGCTCGATGAAAAACTGTTTTTT.

The chain carries TRBV7-9 and TRBJ2-3, with TRBD2 matching 7 bases. Germline V lookup: CDR1 SEHNR, CDR2 FQNEAQ (reference sequence). The CDR3 covers 14 residues. Unmatched junction bases numbered 11, after V lost 8 bases and J lost 6 bases. The CDR3 DNA follows: TGTGCCAGCGTACCACTCCAGCGGGGCGATACGCAGTATTTT. Protein: CASVPLQRGDTQYF.

This clone was picked up a small number of times. The genes are TRBV4-1 and TRBJ1-2; 9 bases align to TRBD1. This CDR3 is 14 amino acids long. V shed 4 bases, J shed 7 bases, and the junction held 7 bases outside the gene matches. Germline-derived CDR1 and CDR2 are MGHRA and YSYEKL. The CDR3 DNA is TGCGCCAGCAGCCCGGGACAGGGAGTAGGTGGCTACACCTTC. Its protein is CASSPGQGVGGYTF.

The chain couples TRBV7-8 to TRBJ2-5; D is possibly TRBD2 (7 bases). This CDR3 contains 16 residues. Germline loops: CDR1 SGHVS, CDR2 FQNEAQ. Trimming took 1 base from V and 6 from J, leaving 18 bases between them. The CDR3 bases are TGTGCCAGCAGCTTAGGGGGAGGGGGTACCAGGAAGACCCAGTACTTC. Amino acids: CASSLGGGGTRKTQYF.

This chain connects TRBV9 to TRBJ2-5, with 11 positions matching TRBD2. This CDR3 region has 17 residues. The V gene end was trimmed by 4 bases and the J gene end by 2 bases; junction bases not matched to a gene: 10. The germline CDR1 and CDR2 sequences are SGDLS and YYNGEE. CDR3 region: CASSSRGLAGGQETQYF. CDR3 in DNA: TGTGCCAGCAGCTCACGGGGGCTAGCGGGGGGACAAGAGACCCAGTACTTC. The full variable domain, with the rest looked up from reference TRBV9 and TRBJ2-5, is DSGVTQTPKHLITATGQRVTLRCSPRSGDLSVYWYQQSLDQGLQFLIQYYNGEERAKGNILERFSAQQFPDLHSELNLSSLELGDSALYFCASSSRGLAGGQETQYFGPGTRLLVL.

A word on this clone: The sample has other DNA sequences that encode this CDR3 too. This sequence joins TRBV27 and TRBJ2-7; 9 bases match TRBD2. Trimming took 8 bases from V and 0 from J; bases not matched to a gene: 8. The CDR3 loop spans 15 amino acids. Germline-derived CDR1 and CDR2 are MNHEY and SMNVEV (reference sequence). Written as DNA, the CDR3 is TGTGCCAGCGGATGGAAAGCGGGGGGCTCCTACGAGCAGTACTTC. It is translated as CASGWKAGGSYEQYF.

This clone was counted once. This chain links TRBV5-4 with TRBJ2-3; 13 bases are a match to TRBD2. The germline gives CDR1 SGHNT, CDR2 YYREEE (reference sequence). V dropped 4 bases and J dropped 3; count of bases not matched to a gene: 5. The CDR3 is 16 amino acids. The CDR3 nucleotides are TGTGCCAGCAGCAGGCGGACTAGCGGGGGTACAGATACGCAGTATTTT. Amino acid sequence: CASSRRTSGGTDTQYF.

This chain connects TRBV7-6 to TRBJ2-2, with TRBD2 identical over 7 bases. There are 17 residues in the CDR3. CDR1 and CDR2 from the germline V gene are SGHVS and FNYEAQ. V shed 4 bases, J shed 4 bases, and the junction held 12 bases outside the gene matches. The CDR3 spells CASSSQRASGFTGELFF. The DNA for the CDR3 is TGTGCCAGCAGCTCACAGCGGGCTAGCGGCTTCACCGGGGAGCTGTTTTTT.

The rearrangement links TRBV6-6 to TRBJ1-1, with D uncertain. Germline values: CDR1 MNHNY, CDR2 SVGAGI (reference sequence). CDR3 length: 13 residues. V was pared by 8 bases and J by 1 base, with 11 bases between. The CDR3 reads CASFSNSNTEAFF. The DNA for the CDR3 is TGTGCCAGCTTTAGTAACTCGAACACTGAAGCTTTCTTT.

This rearrangement joins TRBV19 to TRBJ1-6; possible D gene TRBD1, 5 bases. Trimming took off 2 bases at V and 8 bases at J, with 19 bases between the two ends. Germline V gene sequence: CDR1 LNHDA, CDR2 SQIVND (reference sequence). The CDR3 is 17 amino acids. CDR3 residues: CASSIYARAGIDSPLHF. The DNA for the CDR3 is TGTGCCAGTAGTATATATGCCCGGGCAGGGATTGATTCACCCCTCCACTTT.

This rearrangement joins TRBV19 to TRBJ2-6, with a possible D match to TRBD2 (5 bases). V was clipped by 2 bases and J by 0 bases, with 14 bases between them. The CDR3 consists of 18 residues. Germline lookup yields CDR1 LNHDA and CDR2 SQIVND (reference sequence). The CDR3 spells CASSISGRASSGANVLTF. The CDR3 DNA follows: TGTGCCAGTAGTATAAGTGGGCGGGCGAGCTCTGGGGCCAACGTCCTGACTTTC.

This clone was seen only once. J is TRBJ1-5 and V is TRBV7-9; weak D call: TRBD1 (5 bases). Between the trimmed V and J ends, which lost 5 bases and 7 bases, there was a span of 12 bases. Germline V CDR1 and CDR2: SEHNR, FQNEAQ (reference sequence). The CDR3 extends over 13 amino acids. For the CDR3, the DNA is TGTGCCAGCAGCGGGATCTCAGGGCAGCCCCAGCATTTT. Its protein product is CASSGISGQPQHF.